These 7 T cell receptor beta chains came from one sample sequenced in a study of blood T cell repertoires in COVID-19. Assay used: immunoSEQ multiplex PCR; TCRdb lists only in-frame clones, some missing. The profile shows about 150,000 clones, roughly four fifths of them singletons. Sequencing used peripheral blood. The source is an elderly man with acute or convalescent COVID-19.

The chain combines TRBV12-3 or TRBV12-4 with TRBJ1-2; 8 positions agree with TRBD1. This CDR3 is 13 amino acids long. V shed 10 bases, J shed 5 bases, and the junction held 9 bases outside the gene matches. CDR3 loop: CATRQGQVYGYTF. The CDR3 DNA follows: TGTGCCACCCGCCAGGGACAGGTATATGGCTACACCTTC.

The chain uses TRBV29-1 and TRBJ1-1; a possible D gene is TRBD1 (5 bases). Per the germline V gene, CDR1 is SQVTM and CDR2 is ANQGSEA. V lost 7 bases and J 1 base, leaving 13 bases between the germline ends. This CDR3 is 13 amino acids long. CDR3 sequence reads: CSARLQANTEAFF. The DNA of the CDR3 is TGCAGCGCGCGTCTACAGGCGAACACTGAAGCTTTCTTT.

CDR3 in DNA: TGTGCCAGCAGTCCTCCGGCGGGGGGGCTCCCGTCTGGGTCGTTGCAGTACGTC. Its protein product is CASSPPAGGLPSGSLQYV. The chain recombines TRBV6-8 with TRBJ2-7; 9 bases line up with TRBD2. Germline-derived CDR1 and CDR2 are MNHGY and SAAAGT. The CDR3 covers 18 residues. Germline trimming cut 5 bases from V and 9 bases from J; bases unmatched to any gene: 23.

This sequence joins TRBV11-1 and TRBJ2-5; D gene unclear. This CDR3 spans 13 amino acids. The germline V gene encodes CDR1 SGHAT and CDR2 FQDESV (reference sequence). V was clipped by 3 bases and J by 5 bases, with 10 bases between them. This CDR3 is CASSFSGRETQYF. For the CDR3, the DNA is TGTGCCAGCAGCTTCTCAGGCCGGGAGACCCAGTACTTC.

The chain employs TRBV2 and TRBJ2-7, with TRBD1 matching over 10 bases. The CDR3 length is 14 residues. The germline gives CDR1 SNHLY, CDR2 FYNNEI. J lost 2 bases, V lost 4 bases, and 2 bases had no gene match. The DNA of the CDR3 is TGTGCCAGCAGTGGACAGGGGGCTACCTACGAGCAGTACTTC. Translated, it gives CASSGQGATYEQYF.

This chain joins TRBV9 and TRBJ2-1, with 14 positions matching TRBD2. The V segment lost 0 bases and the J segment 3 bases; nucleotides outside the gene matches: 2. Germline V gene data show CDR1 as SGDLS and CDR2 as YYNGEE. The CDR3 loop spans 17 amino acids. CDR3 sequence: CASSVGTSGGYYNEQFF. The CDR3 DNA sequence: TGTGCCAGCAGCGTAGGGACTAGCGGGGGGTACTACAATGAGCAGTTCTTC.

The CDR3 protein is CASSQEGLTGFETQYF. The CDR3 nucleotides read TGTGCCAGCAGCCAAGAGGGCTTGACAGGGTTTGAGACCCAGTACTTC. This chain joins TRBV3-1 (or the pseudogene TRBV3-2) and TRBJ2-5; TRBD1 matches at 7 bases. Germline V CDR1 and CDR2: LGHDT, YNNKEL (reference sequence). The CDR3 covers 16 residues. V gave up 0 bases and J gave up 5 bases; unmatched junction bases: 9.